A single sample gave rise to the 10 T cell receptor beta chains below, sequenced in a study of T cells in Graves' hyperthyroidism and ophthalmopathy. The investigators amplified TCR beta CDR3 regions from RNA transcripts. First-round RT-PCR of the TCR CDR3 relied on the HTBI primer set. TCRdb itself ran the multiplex PCR reads through MiXCR, one entry per CDR3 protein. The top ten hold about 14% of the sample, which has 250,000 to 300,000 distinct CDR3 sequences, 13% to 15% seen once. Source material: blood. The source of these receptors is a woman between 40 and 50 years old with Graves' hyperthyroidism that later progressed to Graves' ophthalmopathy.

This clonotype was seen at least ten times. V and J are TRBV28 and TRBJ2-1; either TRBD1 or TRBD2 may fit D (5 bases each). The germline CDR1 and CDR2 sequences are MDHEN and SYDVKM. The CDR3 contains 16 residues. Trimming took 2 bases from V and 4 from J, leaving 15 bases between them. The DNA of the CDR3 is TGTGCCAGCAGTTTAGGGGACCAGGATGTTTACAATGAGCAGTTCTTC. It translates to CASSLGDQDVYNEQFF.

The chain recombines TRBV5-8 with TRBJ1-1; D uncertain. Germline lookup yields CDR1 SGHTS and CDR2 YDEGEE. The CDR3 has 19 amino acids. V was clipped by 0 bases and J by 0 bases, with 21 bases between them. CDR3 residues: CASSLVSLSVILLNTEAFF. CDR3 coding DNA: TGTGCCAGCAGCTTGGTATCATTATCCGTTATACTTTTGAACACTGAAGCTTTCTTT.

This clonotype was seen at least ten times. The chain uses TRBV28 and TRBJ2-7, with 11 bases that match TRBD2. The CDR3 is made up of 15 amino acids. Germline CDR1 is MDHEN and CDR2 is SYDVKM. Trimming at V came to 5 bases and at J to 2 bases, leaving 5 bases not matched to a gene. The CDR3 sequence: CASSPTSGSTYEQYF. The DNA for the CDR3 is TGTGCCAGCAGTCCTACTAGCGGGAGCACCTACGAGCAGTACTTC.

The V gene is TRBV9, the J gene TRBJ1-1, with 11 bases fitting TRBD1. Trimming at V came to 3 bases and at J to 6 bases, leaving 13 bases not matched to a gene. Germline CDR1 SGDLS, CDR2 YYNGEE. This CDR3 is built from 17 residues. CDR3 nucleotides: TGTGCCAGCAGCGAGAGAACCGGGACAGGGGGTCCTGCTGAAGCTTTCTTT. Encoded protein: CASSERTGTGGPAEAFF.

A few counts support this clonotype. The V gene is TRBV7-8, the J gene TRBJ2-3, with D unresolved. V lost 0 bases and J 4 bases, leaving 20 bases between the germline ends. The CDR3 extends over 18 amino acids. From germline, CDR1 is SGHVS and CDR2 FQNEAQ. The CDR3 nucleotides read TGTGCCAGCAGCTTAGCGCTGCAGGCCCTAGGCCCAGCAGATACGCAGTATTTT. It yields the protein CASSLALQALGPADTQYF.

In this sample, this clonotype turned up a few times. The chain employs TRBV9 and TRBJ1-4; 7 bases agree with TRBD1. CDR1 is SGDLS, CDR2 YYNGEE, per germline. CDR3 length equals 14 residues. The V gene end was trimmed by 3 bases and the J gene end by 7 bases; junction bases not matched to a gene: 6. The CDR3 DNA is TGTGCCAGCAGCGCCACAGGGGCAGGTGAAAAACTGTTTTTT. Its translation is CASSATGAGEKLFF.

This clonotype appeared a few times. The chain employs TRBV5-6 and TRBJ2-7; no clear D. CDR3 size: 15 residues. V lost 4 bases and J lost 3, with 17 bases in between. CDR1 and CDR2 (germline): SGHDT, YYEEEE. The CDR3 nucleotides are TGTGCCAGCAGCCTGTTTAGCAGACCGATCTACGAGCAGTACTTC. As protein: CASSLFSRPIYEQYF.

This clonotype was observed many times. The genes are TRBV6-1 and TRBJ2-5; D possibly uses TRBD1 or TRBD2 (6 bases each). V was cut by 7 bases and J by 3 bases, with 21 bases left in between. CDR1 is MNHNS, CDR2 SASEGT, per germline. The CDR3 spans 16 residues. The CDR3, as DNA: TGTGCCAGCAACCACGTGCCGGGGGCCAGTAAAGAGACCCAGTACTTC. It codes for CASNHVPGASKETQYF.

The table lists this clonotype with many counts. This chain links TRBV6-1 with TRBJ2-7; D unresolved. The CDR3 totals 12 residues. Germline CDR1 reads MNHNS; CDR2 reads SASEGT. The V and J ends lost 5 bases and 2 bases respectively, with 7 bases between them. CDR3 coding DNA: TGTGCCAGCAGTCACGGAACCTACGAGCAGTACTTC. It codes for CASSHGTYEQYF.

This clonotype was counted ten times or more. The rearrangement uses TRBV12-3 or TRBV12-4 and TRBJ1-1, with unresolved D. The CDR3 covers 12 residues. V was shortened by 6 bases and J by 6 bases, with 11 bases between the two germline ends. CDR3 in DNA: TGTGCCAGCAGCCGACCATTCGCTGAAGCTTTCTTT. It encodes CASSRPFAEAFF.